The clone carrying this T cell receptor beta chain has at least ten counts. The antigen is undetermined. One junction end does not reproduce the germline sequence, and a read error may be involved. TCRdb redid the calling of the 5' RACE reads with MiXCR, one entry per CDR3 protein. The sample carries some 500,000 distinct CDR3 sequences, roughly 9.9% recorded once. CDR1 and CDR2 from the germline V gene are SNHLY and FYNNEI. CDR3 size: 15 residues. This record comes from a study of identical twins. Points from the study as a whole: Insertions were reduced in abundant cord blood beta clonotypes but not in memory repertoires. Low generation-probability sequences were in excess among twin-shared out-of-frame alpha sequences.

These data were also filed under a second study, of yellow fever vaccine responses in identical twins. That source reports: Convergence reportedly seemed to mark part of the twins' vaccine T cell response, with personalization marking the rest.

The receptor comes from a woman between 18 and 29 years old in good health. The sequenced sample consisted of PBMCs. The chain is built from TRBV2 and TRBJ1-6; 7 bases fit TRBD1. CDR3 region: CASTEQGRGNSPLHF. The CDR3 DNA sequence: TGTGCCAGCACTGAACAGGGGCGCGGGAATTCACCCCTCCACTTT.